The 7 T cell receptor beta chains below come from one sample, sequenced in a study of tumor-infiltrating lymphocytes in primary liver carcinoma. The source material, roughly 18-30 mg of unsorted bulk tissue, was used to co-extract RNA and DNA. The researchers produced TCR beta cDNA from roughly 500 ng total RNA with a constant-region primer. Construction of TCR beta libraries relied on three successive nested multiplex PCR rounds employing slightly modified ARM-PCR. The first two PCR rounds used TRBV1-TRBV30 primers with a Cbeta primer, roughly 10 cycles each. A single record per CDR3 protein comes from TCRdb applying MiXCR to the multiplex PCR reads. The sample gives about 120,000 distinct CDR3 sequences, 65% of which show up once; approximately 9.9% is in the top ten. Sequencing was done on a sample of liver tumor tissue from sampling region 1. As for subset: tumor region T1, superior pole. The receptors were gathered from a woman in her fifties or sixties with primary liver carcinoma and hepatitis B virus infection.

A remark on this clonotype: At one boundary the junction diverges from the germline segment, which might be a read error. V usage is TRBV29-1 and J usage is TRBJ1-1, with TRBD1 as a possible D gene (6 bases). CDR3 length: 12 amino acids. In germline, CDR1 is SQVTM, CDR2 ANQGSEA. The CDR3 reads CSDNQGHTGAFF. As DNA, the CDR3 is TGCAGCGATAATCAGGGACATACTGGAGCTTTCTTT.

The rearrangement joins TRBV11-1 to TRBJ2-7, with D possibly matching TRBD2 (6 bases). The V gene lost 5 bases and the J gene lost 6 bases, with 17 bases spanning the gap. The CDR3 is made up of 14 amino acids. Looked up from germline, CDR1 is SGHAT and CDR2 is FQDESV (reference sequence). CDR3 sequence reads: CASSPTAGLREQYF. The CDR3 DNA reads TGTGCCAGCAGCCCGACAGCAGGACTACGCGAGCAGTACTTC.

The V and J genes are TRBV5-4 and TRBJ2-1; D possibly corresponds to TRBD1 (6 bases). Germline assignment: CDR1 SGHNT and CDR2 YYREEE (reference sequence). V was cut by 6 bases and J by 1 base, with 14 bases left in between. This CDR3 is 15 amino acids long. The CDR3 loop reads CASNTRTDSYNEQFF. The CDR3 DNA reads as TGTGCCAGCAACACCCGGACAGATTCCTACAATGAGCAGTTCTTC.

In the case of this clonotype: The conserved final phenylalanine or tryptophan is absent from the CDR3, which likely points to a read error. This chain connects TRBV28 to TRBJ2-7, with D possibly being TRBD2 (6 bases). The CDR3 loop spans 15 amino acids. In germline, CDR1 is MDHEN, CDR2 SYDVKM. Deletions cut 4 bases from V and 4 bases from J, with 17 bases between. The CDR3 DNA follows: TGTGCCAGCAGTTCCCAGGCCGGCGGGATTTACGAGCAGTACTTA. It is translated as CASSSQAGGIYEQYL.

About this clonotype: At one end, the junction sequence differs from germline, possibly due to a read error. The rearrangement uses TRBV29-1 and TRBJ2-7; D perhaps matches TRBD1 (5 bases). Germline V gene lookup returns CDR1 SQVTM and CDR2 ANQGSEA. This CDR3 has 12 residues. In DNA form, the CDR3 reads TGCTGCGTTGCCCCAGGGTCCCACGAGCAGTACTTC. It translates to CCVAPGSHEQYF.

Turning to this clonotype: Being one base from a much bigger clone, this may be a read error. The chain links TRBV29-1 to TRBJ2-3, with 10 bases matching TRBD1. Germline loops: CDR1 SQVTM, CDR2 ANQGSEA. There are 14 residues in the CDR3. Here the CDR3 reads CSVTPGTGADMQYF. DNA of the CDR3: TGCAGCGTTACCCCCGGGACAGGGGCAGATATGCAGTATTTT.

This sequence joins TRBV6-5 and TRBJ1-6; possibly TRBD1 for D (6 bases). Germline V gene sequence: CDR1 MNHEY, CDR2 SVGAGI. V gave up 4 bases and J gave up 14 bases, with 18 bases separating them. There are 14 residues in the CDR3. The CDR3 nucleotides read TGTGCCAGCAGTTTACAGGGTAACCGGTCATCCCTCCACTTT. This encodes CASSLQGNRSSLHF.